Here is one TCR beta chain with its context. Its antigen is currently unknown. There were roughly 4,000 ng of total RNA used for each TCR library. With roughly 17 and 9 cycles respectively, two nested PCRs were carried out on TCRalpha and TCRbeta cDNA. Using the 5' RACE reads, TCRdb records one entry per CDR3 protein without DNA. The repertoire shows more than 300,000 distinct CDR3 sequences; the top ten hold 2.6%. Germline lookup yields CDR1 MGHRA and CDR2 YSYEKL. CDR3 size: 14 residues. The source of the sample is a study of monozygotic twins with inflammatory bowel disease. Notes on the study in general: Similarity of repertoires did not differ between concordant and discordant twins, possibly from limited power. Heterogeneous immunosuppressive treatment regimens may have introduced variability into patient repertoires.

This TCR came from a human donor with ulcerative colitis or Crohn's disease, or a healthy co-twin of an affected twin (not recorded which). J is TRBJ2-1 and V is TRBV4-1. The sequencing input was blood. The CDR3 sequence is CASSQVLSYNEQFF.